The 25 T cell receptor beta chains reported below all come from one sample, sequenced in a study of spatial heterogeneity in lung cancer. A single record per CDR3 protein comes from TCRdb applying MiXCR to the 5' RACE reads. The data show 15,000 to 20,000 distinct CDR3 sequences, around 6.2% seen once. Described time point: sample taken at primary tumor resection. General observations from the study: Intratumoral expanded alpha and beta TCR counts were found to track tumor mutation counts.

Antigens of these TCRs are unknown. This sample comprised lung tumor tissue, obtained at surgery. These receptor sequences come from a male donor with early-stage non-small cell lung cancer.

On this clonotype itself: This beta chain is a stray read from a library made for alpha chains; its abundance is not meaningful. J is TRBJ2-3 and V is TRBV5-5; 10 bases match TRBD1. The V and J ends lost 0 bases and 3 bases, in that order; junction bases with no gene match: 4. CDR1 is SGHKS, CDR2 YYEKEE, per germline (reference sequence). The CDR3 sequence is 16 residues long. This CDR3 is CASSLERGQGTDTQYF. The CDR3 DNA follows: TGTGCCAGCAGCTTGGAAAGGGGACAGGGGACAGATACGCAGTATTTT.

This clonotype was counted at least ten times. Being off target in a library aimed at alpha chains, this beta chain has a size of little meaning. The chain joins TRBV20-1 to TRBJ2-7, with a weak D call TRBD1 (5 bases). The CDR3 covers 11 residues. Trimming pared 5 bases from V and 9 bases from J, leaving 14 bases between. CDR1 and CDR2 (germline): DFQATT, SNEGSKA (reference sequence). As DNA, the CDR3 is TGCAGTGCTGGAGTCCAGGGTGTGCAGTACTTC. Amino acid sequence: CSAGVQGVQYF.

The sample holds many counts of this clonotype. This beta chain represents an off-target read in a library built for alpha chains; its size is of limited meaning. V gene TRBV7-9 combines with J gene TRBJ2-7; D might be TRBD1 (6 bases). Germline lookup yields CDR1 SEHNR and CDR2 FQNEAQ (reference sequence). V lost 0 bases and J 3 bases, leaving 15 bases between the germline ends. CDR3 length equals 16 residues. As DNA, the CDR3 is TGTGCCAGCAGCTTAGCCAGTAGACAGGCGGACTACGAGCAGTACTTC. It codes for CASSLASRQADYEQYF.

This clonotype was detected many times. This beta chain is off target for a library built for alpha chains, so its abundance means little. V gene TRBV6-6 combines with J gene TRBJ1-1; D gene ambiguous. CDR3 length: 12 residues. V shed 8 bases and J shed 7 bases, with 14 bases lying between them. From germline, CDR1 is MNHNY and CDR2 SVGAGI (reference sequence). The CDR3: CASRPGPVEAFF. CDR3 DNA: TGTGCCAGCCGTCCCGGCCCCGTTGAAGCTTTCTTT.

This clonotype was seen at least ten times. Little can be read into the size of this beta chain, an off-target read in a library designed for alpha chains. The genes are TRBV6-5 and TRBJ2-3, with TRBD1 identical over 10 bases. Germline CDR1 and CDR2: MNHEY and SVGAGI. The CDR3 sequence is 15 residues long. Losses at the gene ends were 2 bases for V and 2 bases for J; bases not matched to a gene: 1. CDR3 sequence: CASSYGTGVTDTQYF. CDR3 in DNA: TGTGCCAGCAGTTACGGGACAGGGGTCACAGATACGCAGTATTTT.

This clonotype counts as medium-sized (0.01 to 0.1%). This beta chain turned up in a library designed for alpha chains; as an off-target read, its abundance says little. The gene calls are TRBV13 and TRBJ1-4; 10 bases fit TRBD1. The germline V gene has CDR1 PRHDT and CDR2 FYEKMQ (reference sequence). This CDR3 comprises 20 residues. The ends lost 5 bases at V and 0 bases at J; junction bases unmatched: 15. The chain's CDR3 is CASSRKGQGILLATNEKLFF. The CDR3 DNA is TGTGCCAGCAGCCGTAAGGGACAGGGGATTTTGTTGGCAACTAATGAAAAACTGTTTTTT.

This clonotype was seen ten or more times. This beta chain is an unintended read in a library built for alpha chains; its size means little. The rearrangement joins TRBV6-2 or TRBV6-3 to TRBJ2-4, with 10 bases that match TRBD1. Germline CDR1 MNHEY, CDR2 SVGEGT. The CDR3 consists of 20 residues. Trimming took 4 bases from V and 6 from J; bases not matched to a gene: 21. CDR3 bases: TGTGCCAGCAGTTCGGACGGGACAGGGGCCTTCTTGGGTCCTAGAAACATTCAGTACTTC. Protein: CASSSDGTGAFLGPRNIQYF.

This clonotype was found many times. This beta chain is an off-target read within a library intended for alpha chains, so its frequency means little. The genes are TRBV9 and TRBJ2-3; the D gene is possibly TRBD2 (6 bases). The CDR3 length is 14 residues. Per germline, CDR1 SGDLS and CDR2 YYNGEE. Deletions cut 2 bases from V and 6 bases from J, with 13 bases between. The CDR3: CASSVRERRDTQYF. The CDR3 bases are TGTGCCAGCAGCGTCCGGGAGCGACGTGATACGCAGTATTTT. The whole variable domain, remainder taken from reference TRBV9 and TRBJ2-3, is DSGVTQTPKHLITATGQRVTLRCSPRSGDLSVYWYQQSLDQGLQFLIQYYNGEERAKGNILERFSAQQFPDLHSELNLSSLELGDSALYFCASSVRERRDTQYFGPGTRLTVL.

This clonotype was counted between two and nine times. This beta chain appears as a stray read in a library generated for alpha chains; its size is not informative. The chain couples TRBV19 to TRBJ2-7; TRBD1 matches at 9 bases. This CDR3 spans 15 amino acids. Germline V gene data show CDR1 as LNHDA and CDR2 as SQIVND (reference sequence). V trimming: 7 bases; J trimming: 7 bases; junction bases outside the gene matches: 14. For the CDR3, the DNA is TGTGCCAGTAATCGTCTTGGACAGGGGAGGAATGAGCAGTACTTC. It codes for CASNRLGQGRNEQYF.

This clonotype has at least ten counts. Because this beta chain is a stray read in a library intended to capture alpha chains, its abundance should not be given much weight. The chain links TRBV13 to TRBJ2-7; 11 bases align to TRBD2. The germline gives CDR1 PRHDT, CDR2 FYEKMQ (reference sequence). The V and J ends lost 6 bases and 5 bases, in that order; junction bases with no gene match: 6. The CDR3 loop spans 14 amino acids. CDR3 region: CASSLSGRADEQYF. DNA of the CDR3: TGTGCCAGCAGTCTTAGCGGGAGGGCCGACGAGCAGTACTTC.

Remarks on this clonotype: This beta chain turned up in a library designed for alpha chains; as an off-target read, its abundance says little. As DNA, the CDR3 is TGCGCCAGCAGTGTGCAGGCGGCCCTGCGGGATACGCAGTATTTT. Its translation is CASSVQAALRDTQYF. The chain is built from TRBV10-1 and TRBJ2-3; unclear D gene. The CDR3 is 15 amino acids. Deletions cut 4 bases from V and 6 bases from J, with 17 bases between. In germline, CDR1 is WNHNN, CDR2 SYGVQD (reference sequence).

Sample share makes this clonotype medium-sized (0.01 to 0.1%). Germline and junction disagree at one end, which may indicate a read error. This beta chain represents an off-target read in a library built for alpha chains; its size is of limited meaning. The rearrangement links TRBV7-7 to TRBJ2-5; 11 bases align to TRBD2. Germline CDR1 SSHAT, CDR2 FNYEAQ (reference sequence). The CDR3 runs 17 residues. The CDR3 here is CASSPLAGGPGQETQYF. The CDR3 nucleotides are TGTGCTAGCAGCCCTTTAGCGGGAGGGCCGGGACAAGAGACCCAGTACTTC.

This clonotype was seen at least ten times. This beta chain appears as a stray read in a library generated for alpha chains; its size is not informative. The chain combines TRBV2 with TRBJ2-7, with D possibly being TRBD1 or TRBD2 (5 bases each). The CDR3 extends over 15 amino acids. The germline V gene encodes CDR1 SNHLY and CDR2 FYNNEI. The V end lost 5 bases, the J end lost 4 bases, and 18 bases lay between the germline ends. Here the CDR3 DNA reads TGTGCCAGCAGTTTTCCGGCCCTAGGGACGTACGAGCAGTACTTC. This translates into CASSFPALGTYEQYF. Variable domain in full (rest from reference TRBV2 and TRBJ2-7): EPEVTQTPSHQVTQMGQEVILRCVPISNHLYFYWYRQILGQKVEFLVSFYNNEISEKSEIFDDQFSVERPDGSNFTLKIRSTKLEDSAMYFCASSFPALGTYEQYFGPGTRLTVT.

By its share, this clonotype is medium-sized. This beta chain was picked up by a library intended for alpha chains and is off target, so its count carries little meaning. This chain connects TRBV6-1 to TRBJ2-7; 9 positions match TRBD1. The CDR3 is made up of 14 amino acids. The ends lost 5 bases at V and 7 bases at J; junction bases unmatched: 9. In germline, CDR1 is MNHNS, CDR2 SASEGT. CDR3: CASSTWTGETEQYF. The CDR3 DNA reads as TGTGCCAGCAGTACGTGGACAGGGGAGACAGAGCAGTACTTC.

This clonotype was counted at least ten times. Because this beta chain is a stray read in a library intended to capture alpha chains, its abundance should not be given much weight. The rearrangement links TRBV7-2 to TRBJ1-2; D gene unclear. The V gene lost 2 bases and the J gene lost 2 bases, with 6 bases spanning the gap. Germline V gene lookup returns CDR1 SGHTA and CDR2 FQGNSA. The CDR3 runs 13 residues. This chain's CDR3 is CASSLSKNYGYTF. As DNA, the CDR3 is TGTGCCAGCAGCTTAAGCAAGAACTATGGCTACACCTTC.

This clonotype is termed medium-sized. The size of this beta chain means little, since it is a stray read in a library made for alpha chains. The chain links TRBV4-3 to TRBJ1-2; D perhaps matches TRBD1 (5 bases). The CDR3 length is 15 residues. V lost 1 base, J lost 5 bases, and 14 bases lay in between. CDR1 and CDR2 (germline): LGHNA, YSLEER. The CDR3 sequence: CASSQGATERYGYTF. The CDR3 region has the DNA TGCGCCAGCAGCCAAGGCGCGACAGAACGATATGGCTACACCTTC.

This clonotype was detected ten times or more. This beta chain slipped into a library made for alpha chains as a stray read, so its size is not meaningful. The CDR3 DNA follows: TGTGCCAGCAGTACGAACACCGGGGAGCTGTTTTTT. The encoded protein is CASSTNTGELFF. This chain uses TRBV11-2 with TRBJ2-2; no clear D gene. Trimming shortened V by 6 bases and J by 0 bases, and 2 bases separated the two germline ends. Per germline, CDR1 SGHAT and CDR2 FQNNGV. The CDR3 is 12 amino acids.

This clonotype was observed at least ten times. This beta chain turned up in a library designed for alpha chains; as an off-target read, its abundance says little. The chain uses TRBV18 and TRBJ1-1; no clear D gene. The V end was cut by 3 bases, the J end by 1 base, with 9 bases between. This CDR3 has 14 amino acids. Germline-derived CDR1 and CDR2 are KGHSH and LQKENI. The CDR3 region is CASSPRSGNTEAFF. The CDR3 DNA sequence: TGTGCCAGCTCACCGCGTTCGGGGAACACTGAAGCTTTCTTT.

By share, this clonotype counts as medium-sized. A library made for alpha chains picked up this beta chain off target, so its size means little. The genes are TRBV29-1 and TRBJ2-7; D possibly corresponds to TRBD1 (6 bases). V lost 6 bases and J lost 5, with 14 bases in between. The CDR3 is 12 amino acids. Germline CDR1 and CDR2: SQVTM and ANQGSEA. CDR3 region: CSVPLGGNEQYF. CDR3 nucleotides: TGCAGCGTCCCGTTAGGGGGTAACGAGCAGTACTTC.

This clonotype was seen ten or more times. As an off-target read in a library built for alpha chains, this beta chain has a frequency of little significance. This sequence joins TRBV16 and TRBJ1-5, with D possibly TRBD1 on 5 matching bases. V was shortened by 2 bases and J by 10 bases, with 15 bases between the two germline ends. The CDR3 has 14 residues. The germline V gene encodes CDR1 KGHSY and CDR2 FQNENV. The CDR3 DNA follows: TGTGCCAGCAGCCAAGGGGCAGGACATCTTCCCCAGCATTTT. It is translated as CASSQGAGHLPQHF.

This clonotype was picked up many times. Found in a library prepared for alpha chains, this beta chain is an off-target read, and its abundance has little meaning. CDR3 nucleotides: TGTGCCAGCAGCAAAGAGCCCGGGAAAACAGATACGCAGTATTTT. It translates to CASSKEPGKTDTQYF. The chain links TRBV21-1 to TRBJ2-3; the tabulated D call, TRBD1, remains unverified against the DNA. TRBV21-1 is assigned pseudogene status. The CDR3 runs 15 residues.

This clonotype appeared many times. This beta chain slipped into a library made for alpha chains as a stray read, so its size is not meaningful. This rearrangement joins TRBV11-2 to TRBJ2-3; 8 nucleotides agree with TRBD1. Germline values: CDR1 SGHAT, CDR2 FQNNGV. The junction had 17 bases not matched to a gene; V was cut back by 6 bases and J by 6 bases. The CDR3 is 17 residues long. CDR3 in amino acids: CASSFGGTGSVGDTQYF. The CDR3 region has the DNA TGTGCCAGCAGTTTTGGCGGGACAGGCTCAGTCGGGGATACGCAGTATTTT.

A remark on this clonotype: As an off-target read in a library built for alpha chains, this beta chain has a frequency of little significance. In DNA form, the CDR3 reads TGTGCCAGCAGTTCGGGGGACTCCTGGGGCGAGCAGTACTTC. This translates into CASSSGDSWGEQYF. The rearrangement uses TRBV27 and TRBJ2-7; D possibly corresponds to TRBD2 (6 bases). Germline-derived CDR1 and CDR2 are MNHEY and SMNVEV (reference sequence). V lost 4 bases to trimming and J lost 6 bases, with 16 bases between them. The CDR3 covers 14 residues.

Comment on this clonotype: This may arise from a read error, as a much more abundant clone is one base away. In a library made to pick up alpha chains, this beta chain is a stray read with a size that means little. The chain is built from TRBV7-2 and TRBJ2-1, with D unclear. The V end was cut by 5 bases, the J end by 5 bases, with 10 bases between. CDR3 length: 13 amino acids. CDR1 SGHTA and CDR2 FQGNSA come from the germline V gene. The DNA of the CDR3 is TGTGCCAGCAGCACTTTGGCGAACAATGAGCAGTTCTTC. Amino acids: CASSTLANNEQFF.

This clonotype was seen ten or more times. Being off target in a library aimed at alpha chains, this beta chain has a size of little meaning. The chain recombines TRBV20-1 with TRBJ2-5; 8 bases are shared with TRBD2. This CDR3 is 13 amino acids long. Looked up from germline, CDR1 is DFQATT and CDR2 is SNEGSKA (reference sequence). V shed 5 bases, J shed 6 bases, and the junction held 8 bases outside the gene matches. The CDR3 loop reads CSAEDGRVKTQYF. The CDR3, as DNA: TGCAGTGCTGAGGACGGGAGGGTGAAGACCCAGTACTTC.